Presented here are 29 T cell receptor beta chains from one specimen sequenced in a study of blood T cell repertoires in COVID-19. Repertoires were generated with immunoSEQ multiplex PCR, while TCRdb's copy carries only in-frame clones and drops some. The sample contains 250,000 to 400,000 clones, 90% of which appear only once. The sample was PBMCs or T cells enriched from blood (not recorded which). Source of these receptors: a man aged 55-75 years who had recovered from COVID-19.

In DNA, the CDR3 is TGCGCCAGCAGCTCTGGGTGGGGGCAGGCTGAAGCTTTCTTT. This encodes CASSSGWGQAEAFF. This sequence joins TRBV5-1 and TRBJ1-1; maybe TRBD1 (6 bases). V was cut by 3 bases and J by 6 bases, with 15 bases left in between. The germline V gene has CDR1 SGHRS and CDR2 YFSETQ. The CDR3 sequence is 14 residues long.

The rearrangement joins TRBV4-1 to TRBJ1-6, with 9 bases lining up with TRBD1. J gave up 9 bases and V 0 bases, and 6 bases lay outside the gene matches. The CDR3 has 16 residues. CDR1 MGHRA and CDR2 YSYEKL come from the germline V gene. CDR3 DNA: TGCGCCAGCAGCCAAGACGTGGGACAGGGCATTTCACCCCTCCACTTT. This encodes CASSQDVGQGISPLHF.

The chain is built from TRBV4-1 and TRBJ2-1; 7 bases fit TRBD2. CDR1 and CDR2 from the germline V gene are MGHRA and YSYEKL. The CDR3 contains 16 residues. The V gene end was trimmed by 2 bases and the J gene end by 9 bases; junction bases not matched to a gene: 13. CDR3: CASSQRVPGLGAEQFF. DNA of the CDR3: TGCGCCAGCAGCCAAAGGGTTCCCGGACTAGGGGCTGAGCAGTTCTTC.

This clone was seen once. Here the CDR3 reads CASSFSDTGELFF. For the CDR3, the DNA is TGTGCCAGCAGCTTCTCGGACACCGGGGAGCTGTTTTTT. The rearrangement links TRBV13 to TRBJ2-2; no definite D call. Germline V CDR1 and CDR2: PRHDT, FYEKMQ (reference sequence). Between the trimmed V and J ends, which lost 3 bases and 3 bases, there was a span of 5 bases. The CDR3 covers 13 residues.

The CDR3 protein is CASRTGQGSSPLHF. CDR3 coding DNA: TGTGCCAGCAGGACGGGACAGGGAAGTTCACCCCTCCACTTT. The rearrangement links TRBV6-5 to TRBJ1-6, with TRBD1 matching 9 bases. The CDR3 spans 14 residues. Unmatched junction bases numbered 6, after V lost 6 bases and J lost 9 bases. From germline, CDR1 is MNHEY and CDR2 SVGAGI.

J is TRBJ1-1 and V is TRBV7-9, with no clear D. Trimming took 9 bases from V and 1 from J, leaving 15 bases between them. CDR3 size: 14 residues. CDR1 is SEHNR, CDR2 FQNEAQ, per germline (reference sequence). CDR3 bases: TGTGCCAGTCTCAGAATCACAGAGAACACTGAAGCTTTCTTT. Translation: CASLRITENTEAFF. Based on the CDR3 plus reference TRBV7-9 and TRBJ1-1, the full variable domain is DTGVSQNPRHKITKRGQNVTFRCDPISEHNRLYWYRQTLGQGPEFLTYFQNEAQLEKSRLLSDRFSAERPKGSFSTLEIQRTEQGDSAMYLCASLRITENTEAFFGQGTRLTVV.

J is TRBJ2-1 and V is TRBV5-1; TRBD2 agrees at 13 bases. V lost 3 bases to trimming and J lost 5 bases; unmatched junction nucleotides: 2. CDR1 is SGHRS, CDR2 YFSETQ, per germline. The CDR3 totals 15 residues. In DNA form, the CDR3 reads TGCGCCAGCAGCTATGGACTAGCGGGAGACAATGAGCAGTTCTTC. Protein sequence: CASSYGLAGDNEQFF.

The CDR3 protein is CASSFSIYPGGYTF. The CDR3 DNA reads TGTGCCAGCAGCTTTAGTATATATCCCGGTGGCTACACCTTC. V gene TRBV14 combines with J gene TRBJ1-2, with D unclear. Germline loops: CDR1 SGHDN, CDR2 FVKESK. The CDR3 sequence is 14 residues long. The V end was cut by 5 bases, the J end by 7 bases, with 17 bases between. Full variable domain (missing parts from reference TRBV14 and TRBJ1-2): EAGVTQFPSHSVIEKGQTVTLRCDPISGHDNLYWYRRVMGKEIKFLLHFVKESKQDESGMPNNRFLAERTGGTYSTLKVQPAELEDSGVYFCASSFSIYPGGYTFGSGTRLTVV.

CDR3 nucleotides: TGTGCCAGCAGTCTACCGACAGGGGGTTATTCACCCCTCCACTTT. It translates to CASSLPTGGYSPLHF. The V and J genes are TRBV11-3 and TRBJ1-6; 9 bases fit TRBD1. V gave up 6 bases and J gave up 8 bases; unmatched junction bases: 8. Germline CDR1 SGHNT, CDR2 YENEEA. The CDR3 extends over 15 amino acids.

The rearrangement links TRBV9 to TRBJ2-1; possible D gene TRBD2, 5 bases. The CDR3 extends over 14 amino acids. The V gene lost 5 bases and the J gene lost 4 bases, with 13 bases spanning the gap. Germline V lookup: CDR1 SGDLS, CDR2 YYNGEE. The CDR3 DNA sequence: TGTGCCAGCAGTGCGGAGGTCGGATACAATGAGCAGTTCTTC. Residues: CASSAEVGYNEQFF.

The chain carries TRBV19 and TRBJ2-2; 8 nucleotides line up with TRBD1. Germline-derived CDR1 and CDR2 are LNHDA and SQIVND (reference sequence). The CDR3 length is 15 residues. Trimming removed 8 bases from V and 0 bases from J; junction bases left unmatched: 5. This chain's CDR3 is CASRDRNANTGELFF. CDR3 sequence (DNA): TGTGCCAGTCGGGACAGGAACGCGAACACCGGGGAGCTGTTTTTT. Drawing the rest from reference TRBV19 and TRBJ2-2, the complete variable domain is DGGITQSPKYLFRKEGQNVTLSCEQNLNHDAMYWYRQDPGQGLRLIYYSQIVNDFQKGDIAEGYSVSREKKESFPLTVTSAQKNPTAFYLCASRDRNANTGELFFGEGSRLTVL.

The chain links TRBV27 to TRBJ1-5; 8 bases map to TRBD1. V lost 5 bases to trimming and J lost 4 bases; unmatched junction nucleotides: 10. The V gene's germline CDR1 is MNHEY and CDR2 SMNVEV (reference sequence). CDR3 length equals 16 residues. CDR3 bases: TGTGCCAGCAGTCGGGCATCCGACAGGGGTAATCAGCCCCAGCATTTT. Encoded protein: CASSRASDRGNQPQHF.

This clone has only a few counts. J is TRBJ2-7 and V is TRBV25-1; a weak D match, TRBD1 (5 bases). The V and J ends lost 6 bases and 0 bases respectively, with 12 bases between them. CDR3 length: 14 residues. Germline loops: CDR1 MGHDK, CDR2 SYGVNS. CDR3 in amino acids: CASRDDRSSYEQYF. In nucleotides, the CDR3 is TGTGCCAGCAGGGACGACAGAAGCTCCTACGAGCAGTACTTC.

The chain carries TRBV9 and TRBJ1-3, with 8 bases identical to TRBD1. Germline trimming cut 4 bases from V and 4 bases from J; bases unmatched to any gene: 7. CDR1 is SGDLS, CDR2 YYNGEE, per germline. This CDR3 has 15 amino acids. The CDR3 sequence is CASSRDRSGGNTIYF. The CDR3 nucleotides read TGTGCCAGCAGCAGGGACAGGTCGGGAGGAAACACCATATATTTT.

This clone appeared a single time. V and J are TRBV2 and TRBJ2-5; 11 nucleotides agree with TRBD2. V lost 2 bases, J lost 5 bases, and 7 bases stayed unmatched. The CDR3 has 16 amino acids. The germline gives CDR1 SNHLY, CDR2 FYNNEI. The CDR3 spells CASSELAGGVRETQYF. CDR3 DNA: TGTGCCAGCAGTGAATTAGCGGGGGGGGTCAGGGAGACCCAGTACTTC. The full variable domain, completed using reference TRBV2 and TRBJ2-5, is EPEVTQTPSHQVTQMGQEVILRCVPISNHLYFYWYRQILGQKVEFLVSFYNNEISEKSEIFDDQFSVERPDGSNFTLKIRSTKLEDSAMYFCASSELAGGVRETQYFGPGTRLLVL.

This clone has more than one count but fewer than ten. The chain links TRBV18 to TRBJ1-1; TRBD1 agrees at 8 bases. There are 17 residues in the CDR3. The junction had 13 bases not matched to a gene; V was cut back by 3 bases and J by 4 bases. Looked up from germline, CDR1 is KGHSH and CDR2 is LQKENI. DNA for the CDR3: TGTGCCAGCTCACCGGCCACTAGTATAACAGGGGGCACTGAAGCTTTCTTT. It translates to CASSPATSITGGTEAFF.

The V call is TRBV25-1, the J call TRBJ1-3; D unclear. This CDR3 contains 17 residues. Per germline, CDR1 MGHDK and CDR2 SYGVNS. V was cut by 5 bases and J by 0 bases, with 17 bases left in between. CDR3 nucleotide sequence: TGTGCCAGCAGTCCTCGCCTCGGACTCCGCTCTGGAAACACCATATATTTT. Residues: CASSPRLGLRSGNTIYF.

The gene calls are TRBV3-1 (or the pseudogene TRBV3-2) and TRBJ1-3; a possible D gene is TRBD1 (6 bases). V was trimmed by 4 bases and J by 2 bases, leaving 15 bases between them. Germline CDR1 reads LGHDT; CDR2 reads YNNKEL (reference sequence). The CDR3 totals 16 residues. This chain's CDR3 is CASSLNQGNAGNTIYF. The CDR3 nucleotides are TGTGCCAGCAGCCTCAATCAGGGGAACGCTGGAAACACCATATATTTT.

V gene TRBV11-2 combines with J gene TRBJ2-1; tentatively, D is TRBD1 (5 bases). The germline gives CDR1 SGHAT, CDR2 FQNNGV. The CDR3 covers 18 residues. Trimming left V 2 bases short and J 0 bases short, with 17 bases between. This CDR3 reads CASSLTAPRQSSYNEQFF. CDR3 DNA sequence: TGTGCCAGCAGCTTAACAGCGCCCAGACAGAGCTCCTACAATGAGCAGTTCTTC.

The chain joins TRBV10-3 to TRBJ1-1, with D tentatively TRBD1 (5 bases). CDR3 length: 15 residues. Trimming pared 0 bases from V and 5 bases from J, leaving 13 bases between. Germline-derived CDR1 and CDR2 are ENHRY and SYGVKD. The CDR3 sequence is CAISESGGRRTEAFF. CDR3 coding DNA: TGTGCCATCAGTGAGTCGGGGGGGAGGAGGACTGAAGCTTTCTTT.

This chain links TRBV5-4 with TRBJ1-2; TRBD1 might be the D (6 bases). CDR1 and CDR2 (germline): SGHNT, YYREEE (reference sequence). Trimming shortened V by 4 bases and J by 6 bases, and 13 bases separated the two germline ends. This CDR3 is 13 amino acids long. The CDR3 loop is CASSATGRDGYTF. CDR3 bases: TGTGCCAGCAGCGCGACAGGCCGAGATGGCTACACCTTC.

The gene calls are TRBV9 and TRBJ1-4; 7 positions match TRBD1. The V gene end was trimmed by 4 bases and the J gene end by 6 bases; junction bases not matched to a gene: 9. Germline CDR1 SGDLS, CDR2 YYNGEE. The CDR3 spans 15 residues. The CDR3 loop reads CASSSATGDYEKLFF. Written as DNA, the CDR3 is TGTGCCAGCAGCTCCGCAACAGGGGATTATGAAAAACTGTTTTTT.

The chain uses TRBV3-1 (or the pseudogene TRBV3-2) and TRBJ2-4; 10 bases are shared with TRBD2. Germline V gene data show CDR1 as LGHDT and CDR2 as YNNKEL (reference sequence). V dropped 1 base and J dropped 7; count of bases not matched to a gene: 4. This CDR3 region has 15 residues. The CDR3 DNA reads as TGTGCCAGCAGCCAAGGGGGACTAGCGAGGAACATTCAGTACTTC. Its protein is CASSQGGLARNIQYF.

The chain recombines TRBV29-1 with TRBJ1-5, with D maybe TRBD1 (6 bases). This CDR3 comprises 11 residues. V lost 6 bases and J lost 12, with 15 bases in between. The germline V gene has CDR1 SQVTM and CDR2 ANQGSEA. For the CDR3, the DNA is TGCAGCGTAATGACAGGCCCCAGCCAGCATTTT. The encoded protein is CSVMTGPSQHF.

Here the CDR3 DNA reads TGTGCCAGCAGTTTGGGTCAGGGTGTTTTGACTGAAGCTTTCTTT. This encodes CASSLGQGVLTEAFF. The V call is TRBV28, the J call TRBJ1-1, with D possibly TRBD1 on 5 matching bases. V was shortened by 3 bases and J by 5 bases, with 16 bases between the two germline ends. Germline-derived CDR1 and CDR2 are MDHEN and SYDVKM. The CDR3 is 15 amino acids.

The chain links TRBV7-9 to TRBJ1-5; D perhaps matches TRBD1 (6 bases). From germline, CDR1 is SEHNR and CDR2 FQNEAQ (reference sequence). This CDR3 comprises 14 residues. Trimming took off 6 bases at V and 9 bases at J, with 18 bases between the two ends. Here the CDR3 reads CASSPGATVGPQHF. The DNA of the CDR3 is TGTGCCAGCAGTCCAGGGGCCACGGTCGGGCCCCAGCATTTT.

The V and J genes are TRBV4-2 and TRBJ2-1, with 10 bases fitting TRBD2. J gave up 7 bases and V 4 bases, and 22 bases lay outside the gene matches. The CDR3 covers 20 residues. Germline V gene lookup returns CDR1 LGHNA and CDR2 YNFKEQ. CDR3 in DNA: TGTGCCAGCAGCCGACATAATCCCGGGACTAGCGTTTCTGTGAGAAATGAGCAGTTCTTC. Translated, it gives CASSRHNPGTSVSVRNEQFF.

Of note for this clone: Other DNA sequences of this sample code for an identical CDR3. The chain carries TRBV7-9 and TRBJ1-5; D gene ambiguous. The CDR3 contains 14 residues. Germline CDR1 SEHNR, CDR2 FQNEAQ (reference sequence). The germline V and J ends were trimmed by 5 bases and 4 bases, with 12 bases remaining between them. The CDR3 bases are TGTGCCAGCAGCCTGGAGGGTGGGAATCAGCCCCAGCATTTT. Amino acid sequence: CASSLEGGNQPQHF. Filled out from reference TRBV7-9 and TRBJ1-5, the complete variable domain reads DTGVSQNPRHKITKRGQNVTFRCDPISEHNRLYWYRQTLGQGPEFLTYFQNEAQLEKSRLLSDRFSAERPKGSFSTLEIQRTEQGDSAMYLCASSLEGGNQPQHFGDGTRLSIL.

The chain uses TRBV7-9 and TRBJ2-3, with 12 positions matching TRBD2. Unmatched junction bases numbered 4, after V lost 3 bases and J lost 6 bases. The length of the CDR3 is 15 residues. Germline values: CDR1 SEHNR, CDR2 FQNEAQ (reference sequence). CDR3 coding DNA: TGTGCCAGCAGCTTGACTAGCGGGGGTTCGGATACGCAGTATTTT. Residues: CASSLTSGGSDTQYF.